A single sample gave rise to the 17 T cell receptor beta chains below, sequenced in a study of shared clonotypes between healthy human individuals (dated by TCRdb to the early 2020s). Libraries were made using the immunoSEQ multiplex PCR assay. TCRdb mirrors the immuneACCESS table, restricted to in-frame sequences. Some clones are absent from its copies; in checked studies, under half trace to an unresolved V gene, and the reason for the others is unknown. This sample holds about 2.1 million clones; under 95% were observed only once. The biggest ten clones account for over 1.5% of the sample. CD8 naive samples consisted of CD45RO-negative cells that were positively selected for CCR7, yielding a CD45RA+CCR7+ population without TemRA cells. The sample comprised naive CD8+ T cells from PBMCs. Taken with the paper, the label for cell subset or site translates to: CD45RA+CCR7+. The receptors stem from a man aged 18 to 35 in good health. Some clones in this sample may be carry-over from other donors' samples.

This clone was seen only once. The gene calls are TRBV28 and TRBJ2-1; a weak D match, TRBD2 (5 bases). This CDR3 contains 14 residues. Germline assignment: CDR1 MDHEN and CDR2 SYDVKM. CDR3 nucleotide sequence: TGTGCTGAAAGCAGGAGGAGCTCCTACAATGAGCAGTTCTTC. Its translation is CAESRRSSYNEQFF.

J is TRBJ1-2 and V is TRBV10-3, with D perhaps matching TRBD1 (5 bases). The length of the CDR3 is 17 residues. V dropped 7 bases and J dropped 0 bases, with 21 bases sitting between them. Germline V gene lookup returns CDR1 ENHRY and CDR2 SYGVKD. As DNA, the CDR3 is TGTGCCATCATGGAGGAGGGACGGGGACTATCTAACTATGGCTACACCTTC. Translated, it gives CAIMEEGRGLSNYGYTF.

The V gene is TRBV9, the J gene TRBJ1-2; no definite D call. The CDR3 consists of 13 residues. The germline V gene has CDR1 SGDLS and CDR2 YYNGEE. V dropped 2 bases and J dropped 8 bases, with 13 bases sitting between them. The CDR3 loop is CASSVRVSDGYTF. The CDR3 DNA is TGTGCCAGCAGCGTGAGGGTGTCCGACGGCTACACCTTC.

The chain uses TRBV28 and TRBJ1-2; D not certain. Germline loops: CDR1 MDHEN, CDR2 SYDVKM. There are 11 residues in the CDR3. Trimming cost V 3 bases and J 10 bases, with 9 bases left between them. The CDR3 loop reads CASSLRANYTF. CDR3 DNA sequence: TGTGCCAGCAGTTTGCGGGCCAACTACACCTTC.

This chain connects TRBV5-1 to TRBJ2-7, with D perhaps TRBD1 (5 bases). This CDR3 is built from 11 residues. Germline V gives CDR1 SGHRS, CDR2 YFSETQ. The V end was cut by 7 bases, the J end by 7 bases, with 12 bases between. The CDR3: CASGQGWEQYF. Here the CDR3 DNA reads TGCGCCAGCGGGCAGGGATGGGAGCAGTACTTC.

As to this clone: The same CDR3 is also encoded by other DNA sequences in this sample. The gene calls are TRBV7-2 and TRBJ2-1; D may be TRBD1 (5 bases). V was cut by 1 base and J by 6 bases, with 7 bases left in between. The CDR3 has 13 residues. Per the germline V gene, CDR1 is SGHTA and CDR2 is FQGNSA. For the CDR3, the DNA is TGTGCCAGCAGCTTAGGGGGCAGCAATGAGCAGTTCTTC. Protein sequence: CASSLGGSNEQFF.

V usage is TRBV27 and J usage is TRBJ2-1, with 11 positions matching TRBD2. Germline V CDR1 and CDR2: MNHEY, SMNVEV (reference sequence). The CDR3 is 17 amino acids. V was pared by 5 bases and J by 1 base, with 7 bases of the junction left unmatched. The chain's CDR3 is CASSGAPSGRSYNEQFF. The CDR3 DNA reads as TGTGCCAGCAGTGGCGCCCCTAGCGGGAGGTCCTACAATGAGCAGTTCTTC.

J is TRBJ2-7 and V is TRBV19; tentative D call: TRBD2 (5 bases). The V end lost 3 bases, the J end lost 3 bases, and 15 bases lay between the germline ends. Germline V CDR1 and CDR2: LNHDA, SQIVND (reference sequence). The CDR3 is 15 residues long. CDR3 amino acids: CASSIRTNRDYEQYF. In nucleotides, the CDR3 is TGTGCCAGTAGTATCAGAACCAACCGGGACTACGAGCAGTACTTC.

The chain links TRBV5-6 to TRBJ2-2; 10 positions agree with TRBD2. The ends lost 2 bases at V and 0 bases at J; junction bases unmatched: 10. The CDR3 has 19 amino acids. Per germline, CDR1 SGHDT and CDR2 YYEEEE. The CDR3 sequence: CASSLWATSGFTNTGELFF. The CDR3 DNA reads as TGTGCCAGCAGCTTATGGGCGACTAGCGGGTTTACGAACACCGGGGAGCTGTTTTTT.

The chain links TRBV27 to TRBJ2-7, with D unclear. Germline V lookup: CDR1 MNHEY, CDR2 SMNVEV (reference sequence). Trimming took off 0 bases at V and 3 bases at J, with 15 bases between the two ends. There are 16 residues in the CDR3. CDR3 DNA: TGTGCCAGCAGTTTATCTACCTCCTCTTGGGACTACGAGCAGTACTTC. It encodes CASSLSTSSWDYEQYF.

This sequence joins TRBV19 and TRBJ1-1; 7 bases are a match to TRBD1. After removal of 5 bases from V and 1 base from J, the junction contained 4 bases not matched to a gene. This CDR3 spans 14 amino acids. CDR1 is LNHDA, CDR2 SQIVND, per germline (reference sequence). This chain's CDR3 is CASSPWDRNTEAFF. The CDR3 DNA follows: TGTGCCAGTAGTCCTTGGGACAGGAACACTGAAGCTTTCTTT. Using reference TRBV19 and TRBJ1-1 for the parts outside the CDR3, the full variable domain is DGGITQSPKYLFRKEGQNVTLSCEQNLNHDAMYWYRQDPGQGLRLIYYSQIVNDFQKGDIAEGYSVSREKKESFPLTVTSAQKNPTAFYLCASSPWDRNTEAFFGQGTRLTVV.

The chain is built from TRBV10-3 and TRBJ1-4; perhaps TRBD1 as D (6 bases). Deletions cut 10 bases from V and 5 bases from J, with 14 bases between. Germline V gene data show CDR1 as ENHRY and CDR2 as SYGVKD. This CDR3 region has 13 residues. The CDR3: CASGRGINEKLFF. DNA of the CDR3: TGTGCCAGCGGGAGGGGGATCAATGAAAAACTGTTTTTT.

This chain's CDR3 is CASSLAGGGGKETQYF. For the CDR3, the DNA is TGTGCCAGCAGCTTGGCGGGGGGTGGTGGCAAAGAGACCCAGTACTTC. The V and J genes are TRBV5-6 and TRBJ2-5, with 7 bases fitting TRBD2. Germline V CDR1 and CDR2: SGHDT, YYEEEE. This CDR3 has 16 amino acids. The junction had 8 bases not matched to a gene; V was cut back by 0 bases and J by 3 bases.

This chain links TRBV10-2 with TRBJ2-7; 7 bases are a match to TRBD1. The CDR3 covers 14 residues. The V segment lost 2 bases and the J segment 5 bases; nucleotides outside the gene matches: 6. CDR1 and CDR2 (germline): WSHSY, SAAADI. Here the CDR3 DNA reads TGCGCCAGCAGTGAGCCACAGGGGCACAACGAGCAGTACTTC. Its translation is CASSEPQGHNEQYF.

This clone was seen once. The chain employs TRBV6-6 and TRBJ2-5; D not resolved. The closer fit of TRBJ2-7 to the DNA end suggests the J call may be wrong. The CDR3 consists of 15 residues. Per germline, CDR1 MNHNY and CDR2 SVGAGI (reference sequence). The CDR3 DNA sequence: TGTGCCAGCAGTTACTCGAAGGTGACGGCCTACGAGCAGTACTTC. Amino acids: CASSYSKVTAYEQYF.

The chain carries TRBV5-1 and TRBJ2-2; no clear D. There are 14 residues in the CDR3. V lost 0 bases, J lost 3 bases, and 6 bases lay in between. Germline V gene lookup returns CDR1 SGHRS and CDR2 YFSETQ. CDR3 bases: TGCGCCAGCAGCTTGGAAGAGTACACCGGGGAGCTGTTTTTT. Residues: CASSLEEYTGELFF.

Note on this clone: Other DNA sequences from this sample encode an identical CDR3 as well. The chain uses TRBV27 and TRBJ2-1; D is uncertain. Per the germline V gene, CDR1 is MNHEY and CDR2 is SMNVEV (reference sequence). Trimming removed 2 bases from V and 0 bases from J, with 8 bases in between. CDR3 size: 15 residues. CDR3 protein: CASSLVGNSYNEQFF. The CDR3 region has the DNA TGTGCCAGCAGTTTAGTAGGAAACTCCTACAATGAGCAGTTCTTC.